The clone carrying this TCR beta chain has a single count. Authors' methods: Amplification of reference gene primers was used by the study to estimate nucleated cell counts. The table came from immunoSEQ multiplex PCR; TCRdb's copy has only in-frame clones and leaves some out. The V and J calls and clone size come from that table; D and trimming were worked out from the DNA. The sample has about 210,000 clones, roughly 88% seen once. This specimen comes from a study of blood T cell repertoires in COVID-19. In the study overall: The origin of the acute and convalescent COVID-19 samples was the United States, Italy and Spain.

Looked up from germline, CDR1 is MNHEY and CDR2 is SVGAGI. Losses at the gene ends were 6 bases for V and 4 bases for J; bases not matched to a gene: 6. This CDR3 has 14 amino acids. Sequenced sample: peripheral blood. This receptor was taken from a man between 45 and 60 years old with active or convalescent COVID-19. This sequence joins TRBV6-5 and TRBJ2-7, with 10 bases aligning to TRBD2. The CDR3 region is CASSASGSGYEQYF. As DNA, the CDR3 is TGTGCCAGCAGCGCTAGCGGGAGTGGATACGAGCAGTACTTC.